Sequencing of this T cell receptor beta chain was carried out in a study of T cells expressing NK-cell markers. Study in general: Investigators obtained TCR beta repertoires from sorted CD3+CD56+NKG2C+, CD3+CD56+NKG2C- and CD3+CD56-NKG2C+ T cells. Among the eight sequenced donors, seven tested HCMV-seropositive and one tested seronegative.

This CDR3 region has 16 residues. In regard to this clonotype: Its antigen is undetermined.

No DNA is given; TCRdb re-called the 5' RACE reads and lists each CDR3 protein once. The sample's table shows about 550,000 distinct CDR3 sequences. Study outcomes and limitations: In more than 5 donors, dominant CD3+CD56+NKG2C+ clonotypes ranked among the top 10 CD8+ clonotypes.

This receptor was obtained from a man younger than 35 in good health. The sample taken for sequencing was blood T cells: a sorted CD56 or NKG2C T cell subset, CD4+ or CD8+ T cells, or bulk PBMC T cells (not recorded which). The chain recombines TRBV12-3 or TRBV12-4 with TRBJ1-2; as DNA is missing, the TRBD1 call by TCRdb cannot be tested. The CDR3 protein is CASSLNSGTDNYGYTF.